This T cell receptor beta chain emerged from a study of cytomegalovirus exposure and HLA in healthy donors. This PCR relied on a set of 60 Vbeta primers and 13 Jbeta primers. TCRdb's copy holds only in-frame clones and misses some; the assay was immunoSEQ multiplex PCR. The sample lists tens of thousands of clones; less than 80% were seen once. The sequence came from a middle-aged woman in good health and CMV-seropositive. Material for sequencing was PBMCs.

CDR3 sequence (DNA): TGCGCCAGCAGCATTCTACCGACAGTGAACACTGAAGCTTTCTTT. It codes for CASSILPTVNTEAFF. V gene TRBV5-1 combines with J gene TRBJ1-1, with D perhaps TRBD1 (5 bases). Trimming left V 4 bases short and J 0 bases short, with 13 bases between. The germline gives CDR1 SGHRS, CDR2 YFSETQ. The CDR3 runs 15 residues. Complete variable domain (other parts from reference TRBV5-1 and TRBJ1-1): KAGVTQTPRYLIKTRGQQVTLSCSPISGHRSVSWYQQTPGQGLQFLFEYFSETQRNKGNFPGRFSGRQFSNSRSEMNVSTLELGDSALYLCASSILPTVNTEAFFGQGTRLTVV.